These T cell receptor beta chains were read from a single sample in a study of blood T cell repertoires in COVID-19. Assay used: immunoSEQ multiplex PCR; TCRdb lists only in-frame clones, some missing. The data contain fewer than 35,000 clones, approximately 82% of them seen just once; the ten biggest clones take up 13%. Material: peripheral blood. The receptors were gathered from a human donor in a cohort sampled during active COVID-19. The CDR3 runs from the conserved cysteine through the conserved F or W. A D gene is named only where the DNA matches it firmly. Not all rows give a size; the values are once, few, many and, for expanded clones, a class.

V	D	J	size	DNA	CDR3
TRBV7-2	.	TRBJ2-7	.	TGTGCCAGCAGCTTAGGGGCGCACAGCTCCTACGAGCAGTACTTC	CASSLGAHSSYEQYF
TRBV5-1	.	TRBJ1-6	.	TGCGCCAGCAGCTTGGTCACCACAAATTCACCCCTCCACTTT	CASSLVTTNSPLHF
TRBV7-6	.	TRBJ1-6	.	TGTGCCAGCAGCTTAGAGACATCTAATTCACCCCTCCACTTT	CASSLETSNSPLHF
TRBV10-3	TRBD1	TRBJ1-1	.	TGTGCCATCAGGAACACAGGGGAGTACACTGAAGCTTTCTTT	CAIRNTGEYTEAFF
TRBV5-6	.	TRBJ1-6	once	TGTGCCAGCAGCTTGGTTGAGCAGGGTTTATCACCCCTCCACTTT	CASSLVEQGLSPLHF
TRBV6-6	TRBD1	TRBJ1-4	.	TGTGCCACCACGACAGGGGTAAATGAAAAACTGTTTTTT	CATTTGVNEKLFF
TRBV7-9	TRBD1	TRBJ2-7	.	TGTGCCAGCAGCGTTGGGACAGGAGGAGTTTACGAGCAGTACTTC	CASSVGTGGVYEQYF
TRBV28	.	TRBJ2-1	.	TGTGCCAGCAGTTTAACAGGGTTGAATGAGCAGTTCTTC	CASSLTGLNEQFF
TRBV4-2	TRBD1	TRBJ1-3	.	TGTGCCAGCAGCCAGACCGGGACAGGGGTTGGAAACACCATATATTTT	CASSQTGTGVGNTIYF
TRBV19	TRBD2	TRBJ2-3	.	TGTGCCAGTAGTATATCTGGGACTAGCGGGGGGGCCAGCACAGATACGCAGTATTTT	CASSISGTSGGASTDTQYF